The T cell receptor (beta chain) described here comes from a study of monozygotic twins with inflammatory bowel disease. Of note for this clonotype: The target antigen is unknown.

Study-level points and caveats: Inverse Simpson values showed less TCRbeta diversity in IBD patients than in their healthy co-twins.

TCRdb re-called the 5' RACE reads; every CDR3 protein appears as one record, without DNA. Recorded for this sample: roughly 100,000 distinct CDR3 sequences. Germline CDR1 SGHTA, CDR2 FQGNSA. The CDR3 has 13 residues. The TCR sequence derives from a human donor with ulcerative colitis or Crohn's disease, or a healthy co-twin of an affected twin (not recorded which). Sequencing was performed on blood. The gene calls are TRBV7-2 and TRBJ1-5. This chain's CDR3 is CASSSNSYQPQHF.